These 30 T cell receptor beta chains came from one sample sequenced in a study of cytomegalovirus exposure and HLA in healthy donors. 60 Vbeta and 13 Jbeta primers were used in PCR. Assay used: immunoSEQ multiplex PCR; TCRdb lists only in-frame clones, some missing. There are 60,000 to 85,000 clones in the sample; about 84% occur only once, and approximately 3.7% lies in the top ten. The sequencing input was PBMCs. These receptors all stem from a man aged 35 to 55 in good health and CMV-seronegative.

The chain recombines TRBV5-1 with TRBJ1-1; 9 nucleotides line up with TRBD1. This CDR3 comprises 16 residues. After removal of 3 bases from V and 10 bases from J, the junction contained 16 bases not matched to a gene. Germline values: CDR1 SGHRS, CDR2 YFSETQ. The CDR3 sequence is CASSSPYSGTGFVAFF. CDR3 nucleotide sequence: TGCGCCAGCAGCTCACCATACTCCGGGACAGGGTTCGTAGCTTTCTTT.

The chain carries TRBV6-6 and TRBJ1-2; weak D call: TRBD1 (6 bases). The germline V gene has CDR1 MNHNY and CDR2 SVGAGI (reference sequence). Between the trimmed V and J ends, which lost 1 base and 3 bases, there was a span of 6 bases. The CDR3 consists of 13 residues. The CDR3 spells CASSYWTDYGYTF. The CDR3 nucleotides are TGTGCCAGCAGTTACTGGACAGACTATGGCTACACCTTC.

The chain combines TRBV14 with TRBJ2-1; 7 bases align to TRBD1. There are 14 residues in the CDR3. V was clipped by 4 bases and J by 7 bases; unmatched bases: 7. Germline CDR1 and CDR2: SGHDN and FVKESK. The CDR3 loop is CASSPLQGENEQFF. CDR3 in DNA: TGTGCCAGCAGCCCCCTTCAGGGGGAAAATGAGCAGTTCTTC.

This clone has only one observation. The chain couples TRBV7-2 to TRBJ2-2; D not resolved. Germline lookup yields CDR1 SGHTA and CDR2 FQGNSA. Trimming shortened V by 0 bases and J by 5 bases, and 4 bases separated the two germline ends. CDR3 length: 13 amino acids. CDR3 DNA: TGTGCCAGCAGCTTAGCGTTAACCGGGGAGCTGTTTTTT. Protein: CASSLALTGELFF. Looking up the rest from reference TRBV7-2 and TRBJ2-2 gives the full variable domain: GAGVSQSPSNKVTEKGKDVELRCDPISGHTALYWYRQSLGQGLEFLIYFQGNSAPDKSGLPSDRFSAERTGGSVSTLTIQRTQQEDSAVYLCASSLALTGELFFGEGSRLTVL.

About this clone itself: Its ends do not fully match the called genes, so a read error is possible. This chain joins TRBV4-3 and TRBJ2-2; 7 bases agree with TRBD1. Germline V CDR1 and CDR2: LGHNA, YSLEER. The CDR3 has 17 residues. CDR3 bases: TGCGCCAGCCGCCAAGACCTCACAGGGGACAACACCGGGGAGCTGTTTTTT. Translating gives CASRQDLTGDNTGELFF.

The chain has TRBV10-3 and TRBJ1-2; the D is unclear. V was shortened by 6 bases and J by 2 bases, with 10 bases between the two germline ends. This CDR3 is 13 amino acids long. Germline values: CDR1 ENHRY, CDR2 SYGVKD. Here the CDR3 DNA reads TGTGCCATCAGCGGTCGCGGGAACTATGGCTACACCTTC. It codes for CAISGRGNYGYTF.

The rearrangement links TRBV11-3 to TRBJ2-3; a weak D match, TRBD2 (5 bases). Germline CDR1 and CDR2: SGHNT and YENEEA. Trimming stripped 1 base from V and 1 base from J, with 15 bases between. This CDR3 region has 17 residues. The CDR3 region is CASSLGPLAGGTDTQYF. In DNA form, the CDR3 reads TGTGCCAGCAGCTTAGGTCCCCTCGCGGGTGGCACAGATACGCAGTATTTT.

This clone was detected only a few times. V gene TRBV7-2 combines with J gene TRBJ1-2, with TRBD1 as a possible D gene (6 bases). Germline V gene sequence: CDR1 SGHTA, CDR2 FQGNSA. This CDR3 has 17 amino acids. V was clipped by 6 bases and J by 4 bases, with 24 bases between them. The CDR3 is CASRILGSGGAGYGYTF. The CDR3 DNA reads TGTGCCAGCAGGATACTGGGGTCGGGGGGCGCTGGCTATGGCTACACCTTC.

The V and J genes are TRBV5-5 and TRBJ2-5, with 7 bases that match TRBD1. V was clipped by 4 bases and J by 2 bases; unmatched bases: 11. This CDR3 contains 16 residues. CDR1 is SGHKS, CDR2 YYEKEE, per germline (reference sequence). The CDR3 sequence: CASSLLVGTEQETQYF. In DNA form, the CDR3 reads TGTGCCAGCAGCCTACTTGTCGGGACAGAGCAAGAGACCCAGTACTTC.

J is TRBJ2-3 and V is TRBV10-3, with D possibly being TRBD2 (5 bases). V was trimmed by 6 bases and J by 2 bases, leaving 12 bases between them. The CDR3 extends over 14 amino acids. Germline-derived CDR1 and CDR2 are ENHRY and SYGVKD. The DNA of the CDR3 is TGTGCCATCAGAGTAGCGAGAGACACAGATACGCAGTATTTT. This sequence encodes CAIRVARDTDTQYF.

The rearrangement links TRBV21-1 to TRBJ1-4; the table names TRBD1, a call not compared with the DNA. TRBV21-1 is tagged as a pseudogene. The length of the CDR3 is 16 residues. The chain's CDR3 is CASSKAPEDINEKLFF. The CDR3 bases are TGTGCCAGCAGCAAAGCCCCAGAAGATATAAATGAAAAACTGTTTTTT.

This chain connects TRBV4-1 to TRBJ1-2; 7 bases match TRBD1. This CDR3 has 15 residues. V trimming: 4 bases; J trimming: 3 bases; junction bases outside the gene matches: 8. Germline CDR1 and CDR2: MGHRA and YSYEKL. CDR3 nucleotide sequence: TGCGCCAGCAGCCCAGTCGCCAGGGGGGACTATGGCTACACCTTC. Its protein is CASSPVARGDYGYTF.

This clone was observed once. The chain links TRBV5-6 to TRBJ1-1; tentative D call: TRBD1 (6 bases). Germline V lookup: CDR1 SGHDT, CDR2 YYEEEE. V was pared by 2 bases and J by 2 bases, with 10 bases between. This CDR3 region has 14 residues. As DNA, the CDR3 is TGTGCCAGCAGCTTCCAGGGGATTAACACTGAAGCTTTCTTT. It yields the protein CASSFQGINTEAFF. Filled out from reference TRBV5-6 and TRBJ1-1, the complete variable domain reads DAGVTQSPTHLIKTRGQQVTLRCSPKSGHDTVSWYQQALGQGPQFIFQYYEEEERQRGNFPDRFSGHQFPNYSSELNVNALLLGDSALYLCASSFQGINTEAFFGQGTRLTVV.

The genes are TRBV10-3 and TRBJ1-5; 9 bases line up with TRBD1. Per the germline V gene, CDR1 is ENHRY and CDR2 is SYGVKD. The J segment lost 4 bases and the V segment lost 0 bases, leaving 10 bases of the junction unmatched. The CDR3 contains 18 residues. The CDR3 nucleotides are TGTGCCATCAGTGAGTCCTTCTTTTCCGGGACAGGGAATCAGCCCCAGCATTTT. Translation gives CAISESFFSGTGNQPQHF.

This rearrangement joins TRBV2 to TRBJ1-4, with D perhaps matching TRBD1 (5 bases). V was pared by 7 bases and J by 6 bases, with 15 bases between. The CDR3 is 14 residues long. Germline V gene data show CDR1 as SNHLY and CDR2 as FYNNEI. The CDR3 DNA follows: TGTGCCAGCAAGGAGGGGTGGCGGGATGAAAAACTGTTTTTT. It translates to CASKEGWRDEKLFF. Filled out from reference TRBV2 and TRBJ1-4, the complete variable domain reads EPEVTQTPSHQVTQMGQEVILRCVPISNHLYFYWYRQILGQKVEFLVSFYNNEISEKSEIFDDQFSVERPDGSNFTLKIRSTKLEDSAMYFCASKEGWRDEKLFFGSGTQLSVL.

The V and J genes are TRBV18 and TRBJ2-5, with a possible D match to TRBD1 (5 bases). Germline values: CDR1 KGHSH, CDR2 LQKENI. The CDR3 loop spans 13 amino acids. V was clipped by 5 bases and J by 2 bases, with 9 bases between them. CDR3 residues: CASSSTEQETQYF. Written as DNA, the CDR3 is TGTGCCAGCTCATCGACAGAGCAAGAGACCCAGTACTTC.

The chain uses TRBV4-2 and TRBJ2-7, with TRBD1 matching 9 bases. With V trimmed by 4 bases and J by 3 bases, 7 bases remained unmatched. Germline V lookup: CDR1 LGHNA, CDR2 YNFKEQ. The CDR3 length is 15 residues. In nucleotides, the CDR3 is TGTGCCAGCAGCCTAGCCGGGACAGGGTACTACGAGCAGTACTTC. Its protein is CASSLAGTGYYEQYF.

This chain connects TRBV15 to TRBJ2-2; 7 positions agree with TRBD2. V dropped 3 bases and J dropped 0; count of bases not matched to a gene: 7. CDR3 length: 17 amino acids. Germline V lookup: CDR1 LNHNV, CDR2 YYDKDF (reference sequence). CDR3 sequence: CATSRDPGRANTGELFF. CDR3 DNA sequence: TGTGCCACCAGCAGGGACCCTGGGAGGGCGAACACCGGGGAGCTGTTTTTT.

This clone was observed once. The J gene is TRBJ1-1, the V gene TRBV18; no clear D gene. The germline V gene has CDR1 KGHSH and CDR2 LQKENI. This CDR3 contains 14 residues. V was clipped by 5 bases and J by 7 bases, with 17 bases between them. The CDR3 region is CASSLLSVAGEAFF. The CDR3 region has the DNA TGTGCCAGCTCATTATTATCGGTTGCCGGTGAAGCTTTCTTT.

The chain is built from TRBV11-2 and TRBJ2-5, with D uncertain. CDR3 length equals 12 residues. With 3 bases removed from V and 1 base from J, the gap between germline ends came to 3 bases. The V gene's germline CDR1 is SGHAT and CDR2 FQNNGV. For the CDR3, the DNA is TGTGCCAGCAGCTTGGCCCAAGAGACCCAGTACTTC. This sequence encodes CASSLAQETQYF.

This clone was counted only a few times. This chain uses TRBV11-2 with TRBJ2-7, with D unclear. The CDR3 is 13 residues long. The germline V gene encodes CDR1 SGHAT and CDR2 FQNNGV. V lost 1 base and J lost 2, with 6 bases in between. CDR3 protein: CASSLGQTYEQYF. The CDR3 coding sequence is TGTGCCAGCAGCTTAGGGCAGACCTACGAGCAGTACTTC.

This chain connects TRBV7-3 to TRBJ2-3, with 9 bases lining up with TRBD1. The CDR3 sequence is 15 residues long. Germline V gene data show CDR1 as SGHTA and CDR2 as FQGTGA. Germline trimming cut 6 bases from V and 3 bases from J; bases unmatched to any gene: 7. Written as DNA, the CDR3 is TGTGCCAGCAGTCGGACCGGACAGGGGACAGATACGCAGTATTTT. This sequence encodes CASSRTGQGTDTQYF.

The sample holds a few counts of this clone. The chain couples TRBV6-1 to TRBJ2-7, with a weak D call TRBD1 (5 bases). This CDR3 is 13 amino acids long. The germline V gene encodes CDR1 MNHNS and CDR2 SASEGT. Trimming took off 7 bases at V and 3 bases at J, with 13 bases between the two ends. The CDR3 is CASTADNYYEQYF. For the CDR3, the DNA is TGTGCCAGCACTGCGGACAACTACTACGAGCAGTACTTC.

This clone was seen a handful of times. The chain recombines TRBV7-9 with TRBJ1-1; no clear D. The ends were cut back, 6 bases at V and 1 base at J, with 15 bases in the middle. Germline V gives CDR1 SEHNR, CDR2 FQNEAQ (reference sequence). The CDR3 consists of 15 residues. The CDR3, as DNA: TGTGCCAGCAGTCTCCCCTCATACACGAACACTGAAGCTTTCTTT. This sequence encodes CASSLPSYTNTEAFF.

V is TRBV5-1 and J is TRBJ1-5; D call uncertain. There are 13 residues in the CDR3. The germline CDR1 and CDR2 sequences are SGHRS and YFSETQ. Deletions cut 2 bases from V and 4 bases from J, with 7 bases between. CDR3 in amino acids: CASSFGENQPQHF. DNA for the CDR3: TGCGCCAGCAGCTTCGGGGAAAATCAGCCCCAGCATTTT.

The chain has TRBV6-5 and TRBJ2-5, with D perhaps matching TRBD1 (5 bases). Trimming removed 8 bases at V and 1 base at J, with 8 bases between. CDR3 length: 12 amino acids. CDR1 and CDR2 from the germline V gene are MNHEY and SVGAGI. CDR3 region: CASQTAQETQYF. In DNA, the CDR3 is TGTGCCAGCCAGACAGCCCAAGAGACCCAGTACTTC.

The CDR3 nucleotides read TGTGCTAGTGGTTTGGGTCTAGCGGGGGTCACAGATACGCAGTATTTT. Amino acids: CASGLGLAGVTDTQYF. The chain employs TRBV12-5 and TRBJ2-3, with 10 bases matching TRBD2. The CDR3 loop spans 16 amino acids. Germline V gene lookup returns CDR1 LGHNT and CDR2 FRNRAP. The ends lost 1 base at V and 2 bases at J; junction bases unmatched: 3.

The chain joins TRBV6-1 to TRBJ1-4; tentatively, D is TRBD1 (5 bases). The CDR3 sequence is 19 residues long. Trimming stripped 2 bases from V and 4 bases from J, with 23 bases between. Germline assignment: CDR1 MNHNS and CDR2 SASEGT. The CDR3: CASSEYYPTASNVNEKLFF. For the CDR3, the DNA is TGTGCCAGCAGTGAATACTACCCGACAGCCAGCAACGTTAATGAAAAACTGTTTTTT.

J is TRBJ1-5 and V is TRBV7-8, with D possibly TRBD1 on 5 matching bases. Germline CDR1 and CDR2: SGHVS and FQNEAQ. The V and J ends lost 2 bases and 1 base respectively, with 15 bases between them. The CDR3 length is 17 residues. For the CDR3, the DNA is TGTGCCAGCAGCTTAATTGGGGGGGGAGGAAGCAATCAGCCCCAGCATTTT. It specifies CASSLIGGGGSNQPQHF.

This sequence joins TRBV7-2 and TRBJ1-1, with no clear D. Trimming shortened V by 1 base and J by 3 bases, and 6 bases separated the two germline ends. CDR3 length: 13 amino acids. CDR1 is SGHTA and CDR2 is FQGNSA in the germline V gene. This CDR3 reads CASSLGSDTEAFF. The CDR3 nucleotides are TGTGCCAGCAGCTTAGGGAGCGACACTGAAGCTTTCTTT.